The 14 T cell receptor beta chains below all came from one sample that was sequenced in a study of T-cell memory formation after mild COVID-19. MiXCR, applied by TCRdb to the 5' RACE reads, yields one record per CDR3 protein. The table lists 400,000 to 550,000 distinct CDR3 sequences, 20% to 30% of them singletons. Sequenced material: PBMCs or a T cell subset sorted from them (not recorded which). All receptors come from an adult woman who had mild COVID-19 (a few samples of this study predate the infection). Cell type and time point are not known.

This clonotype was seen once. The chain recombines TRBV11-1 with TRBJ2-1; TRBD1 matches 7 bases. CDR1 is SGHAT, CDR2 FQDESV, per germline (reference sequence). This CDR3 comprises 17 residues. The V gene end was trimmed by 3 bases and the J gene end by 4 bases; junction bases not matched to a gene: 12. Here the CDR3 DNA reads TGTGCCAGCAGCTTCTCTCTGACAGGGCTGCGGTACAATGAGCAGTTCTTC. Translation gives CASSFSLTGLRYNEQFF.

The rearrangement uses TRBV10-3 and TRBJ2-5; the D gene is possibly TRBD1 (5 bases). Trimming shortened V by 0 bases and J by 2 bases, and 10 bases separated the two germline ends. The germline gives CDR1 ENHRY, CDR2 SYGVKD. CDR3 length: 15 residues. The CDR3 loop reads CAISESDSIQETQYF. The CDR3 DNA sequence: TGTGCCATCAGTGAGTCTGACAGCATACAAGAGACCCAGTACTTC.

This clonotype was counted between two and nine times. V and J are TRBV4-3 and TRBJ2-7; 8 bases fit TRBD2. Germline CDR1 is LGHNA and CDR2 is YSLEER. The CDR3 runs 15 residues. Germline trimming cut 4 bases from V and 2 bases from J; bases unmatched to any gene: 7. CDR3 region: CASSLAGGIPYEQYF. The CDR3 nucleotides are TGCGCCAGCAGCCTGGCGGGGGGTATCCCCTACGAGCAGTACTTC.

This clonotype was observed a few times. CDR3: CASSSPGAGVRETQYF. In nucleotides, the CDR3 is TGCGCCAGCAGCTCCCCCGGGGCGGGAGTGAGGGAGACCCAGTACTTC. The rearrangement uses TRBV5-1 and TRBJ2-5, with 7 bases aligning to TRBD2. The CDR3 runs to 16 residues. With V trimmed by 3 bases and J by 5 bases, 13 bases remained unmatched. Germline CDR1 and CDR2: SGHRS and YFSETQ.

The CDR3 DNA follows: TGTGCCAGCAAGTTGGGCGGGCGGAACGAGCAGTACTTC. It specifies CASKLGGRNEQYF. This chain joins TRBV12-3 or TRBV12-4 and TRBJ2-7; tentatively, D is TRBD2 (5 bases). The CDR3 totals 13 residues. With 7 bases removed from V and 5 bases from J, the gap between germline ends came to 15 bases.

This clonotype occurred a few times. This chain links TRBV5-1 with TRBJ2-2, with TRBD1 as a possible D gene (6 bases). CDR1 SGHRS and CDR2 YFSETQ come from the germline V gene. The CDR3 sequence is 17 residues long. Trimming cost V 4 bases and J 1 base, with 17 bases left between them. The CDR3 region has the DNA TGCGCCAGCAGCCTAATTCCTGGACAGATGAACACCGGGGAGCTGTTTTTT. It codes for CASSLIPGQMNTGELFF.

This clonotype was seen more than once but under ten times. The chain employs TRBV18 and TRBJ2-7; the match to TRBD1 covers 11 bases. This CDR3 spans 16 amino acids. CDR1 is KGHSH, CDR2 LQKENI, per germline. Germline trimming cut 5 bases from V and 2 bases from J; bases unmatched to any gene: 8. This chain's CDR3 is CASSDPRTGGPYEQYF. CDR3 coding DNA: TGTGCCAGCTCAGACCCCAGGACAGGGGGCCCCTACGAGCAGTACTTC.

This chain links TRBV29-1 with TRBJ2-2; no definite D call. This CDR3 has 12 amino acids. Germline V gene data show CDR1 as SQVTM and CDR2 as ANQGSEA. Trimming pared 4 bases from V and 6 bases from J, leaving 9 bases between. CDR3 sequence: CSVGTGAGELFF. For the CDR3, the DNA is TGCAGCGTTGGAACGGGCGCCGGGGAGCTGTTTTTT.

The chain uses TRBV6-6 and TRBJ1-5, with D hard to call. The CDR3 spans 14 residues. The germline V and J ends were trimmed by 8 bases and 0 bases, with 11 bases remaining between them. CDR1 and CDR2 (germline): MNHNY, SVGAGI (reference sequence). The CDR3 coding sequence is TGTGCCAGCGCAAGCGGGTATAGCAATCAGCCCCAGCATTTT. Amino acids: CASASGYSNQPQHF.

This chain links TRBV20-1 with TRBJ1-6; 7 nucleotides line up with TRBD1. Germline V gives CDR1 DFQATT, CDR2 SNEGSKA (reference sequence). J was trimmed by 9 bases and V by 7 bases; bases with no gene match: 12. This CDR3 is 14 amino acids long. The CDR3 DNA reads TGCAGTGGGAGGGAAGACAGGGTCTCTTCACCCCTCCACTTT. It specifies CSGREDRVSSPLHF.

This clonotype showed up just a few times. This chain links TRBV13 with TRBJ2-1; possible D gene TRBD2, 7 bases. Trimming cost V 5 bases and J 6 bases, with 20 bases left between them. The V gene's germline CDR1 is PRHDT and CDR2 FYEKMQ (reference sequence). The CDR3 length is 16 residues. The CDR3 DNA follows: TGTGCCAGCAGCCCCCATGGGGGGGGCAGATTCAATGAGCAGTTCTTC. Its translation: CASSPHGGGRFNEQFF.

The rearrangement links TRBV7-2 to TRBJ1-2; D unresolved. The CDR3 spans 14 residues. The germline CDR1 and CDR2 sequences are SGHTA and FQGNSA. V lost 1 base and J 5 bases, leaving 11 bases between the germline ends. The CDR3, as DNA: TGTGCCAGCAGCTTAGAAGCGGGCTGGTATGGCTACACCTTC. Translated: CASSLEAGWYGYTF.

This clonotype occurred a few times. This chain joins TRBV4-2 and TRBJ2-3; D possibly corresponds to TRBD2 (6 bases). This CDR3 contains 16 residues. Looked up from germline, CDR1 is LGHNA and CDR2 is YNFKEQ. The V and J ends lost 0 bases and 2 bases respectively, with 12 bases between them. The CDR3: CASSQDLGTATDTQYF. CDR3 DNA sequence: TGTGCCAGCAGCCAAGATTTGGGGACTGCCACAGATACGCAGTATTTT.

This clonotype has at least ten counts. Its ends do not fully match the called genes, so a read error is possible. The CDR3, as DNA: TGTGCCAGCAGTCACTCCCTACAGGGGACAGCAACTAATGAAAAACTGTTTTTT. Its protein is CASSHSLQGTATNEKLFF. The genes are TRBV6-6 and TRBJ1-4; 7 bases are shared with TRBD1. The CDR3 is 18 amino acids. The germline V gene has CDR1 MNHNY and CDR2 SVGAGI (reference sequence).